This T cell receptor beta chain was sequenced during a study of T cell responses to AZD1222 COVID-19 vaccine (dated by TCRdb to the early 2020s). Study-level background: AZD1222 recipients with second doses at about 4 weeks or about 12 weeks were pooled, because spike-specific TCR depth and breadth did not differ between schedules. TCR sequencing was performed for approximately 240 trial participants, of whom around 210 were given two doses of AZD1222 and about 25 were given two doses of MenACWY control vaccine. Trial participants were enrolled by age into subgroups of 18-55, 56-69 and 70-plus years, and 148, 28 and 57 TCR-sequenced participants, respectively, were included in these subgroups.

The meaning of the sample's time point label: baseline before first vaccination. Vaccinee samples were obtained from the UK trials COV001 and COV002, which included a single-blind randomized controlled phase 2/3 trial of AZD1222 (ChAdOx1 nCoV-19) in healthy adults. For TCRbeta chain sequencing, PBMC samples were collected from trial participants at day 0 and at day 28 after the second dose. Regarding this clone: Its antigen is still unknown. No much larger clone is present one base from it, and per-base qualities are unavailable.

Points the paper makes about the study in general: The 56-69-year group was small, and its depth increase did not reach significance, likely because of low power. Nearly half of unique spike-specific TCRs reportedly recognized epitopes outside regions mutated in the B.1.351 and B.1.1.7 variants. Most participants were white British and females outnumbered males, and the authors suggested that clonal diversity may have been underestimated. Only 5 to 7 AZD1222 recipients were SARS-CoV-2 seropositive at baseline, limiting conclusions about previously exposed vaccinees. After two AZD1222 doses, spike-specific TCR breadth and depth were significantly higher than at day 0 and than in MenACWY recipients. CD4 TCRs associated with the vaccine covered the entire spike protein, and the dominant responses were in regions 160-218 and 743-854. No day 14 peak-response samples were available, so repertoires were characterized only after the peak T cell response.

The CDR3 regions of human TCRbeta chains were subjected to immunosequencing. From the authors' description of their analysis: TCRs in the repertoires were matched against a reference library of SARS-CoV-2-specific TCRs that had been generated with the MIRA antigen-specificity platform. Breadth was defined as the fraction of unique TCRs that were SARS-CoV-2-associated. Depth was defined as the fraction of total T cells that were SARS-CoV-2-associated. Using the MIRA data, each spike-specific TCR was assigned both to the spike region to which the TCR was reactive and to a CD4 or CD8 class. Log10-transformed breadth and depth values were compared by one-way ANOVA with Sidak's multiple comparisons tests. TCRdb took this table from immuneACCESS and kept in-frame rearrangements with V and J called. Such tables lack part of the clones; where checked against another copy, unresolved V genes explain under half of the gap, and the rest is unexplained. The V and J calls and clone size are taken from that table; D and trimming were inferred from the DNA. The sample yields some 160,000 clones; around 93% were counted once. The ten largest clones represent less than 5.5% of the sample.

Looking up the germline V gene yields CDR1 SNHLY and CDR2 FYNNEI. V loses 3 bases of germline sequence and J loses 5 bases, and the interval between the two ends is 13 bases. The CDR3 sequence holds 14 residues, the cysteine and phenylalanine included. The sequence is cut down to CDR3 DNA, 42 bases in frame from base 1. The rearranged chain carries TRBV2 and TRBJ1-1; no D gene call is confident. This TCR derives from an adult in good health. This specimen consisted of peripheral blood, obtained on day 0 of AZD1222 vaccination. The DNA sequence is TGTGCCAGCAGTGAGGAAGGGTTGATGACTGAAGCTTTCTTT. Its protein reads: CASSEEGLMTEAFF.